Only one count was recorded for the clone carrying this T cell receptor (beta chain). Its antigen is as yet unknown. Assay used: immunoSEQ multiplex PCR; TCRdb lists only in-frame clones, some missing. The sample contains some 39,000 clones, 90% to 95% of which appear only once. Looked up from germline, CDR1 is MDHEN and CDR2 is SYDVKM. V lost 3 bases, J lost 2 bases, and 9 bases stayed unmatched. CDR3 length: 16 amino acids. The data derive from a study of graft-versus-host responses after intestinal transplantation. Background on the study: All of the recipients had induction that used anti-thymocyte globulin, then tacrolimus and steroids for around three years.

The receptor's source is a human donor who was the organ donor for an intestinal transplant. The rearrangement links TRBV28 to TRBJ1-1; 7 bases line up with TRBD1. The specimen comprised unstimulated CD8+ T cells sorted from spleen or lymph node cells, sampled before transplant. CDR3: CASSFTSGQLNTEAFF. The CDR3 nucleotides read TGTGCCAGCAGTTTCACTTCGGGACAGCTTAACACTGAAGCTTTCTTT. Supplemented by reference TRBV28 and TRBJ1-1, the full variable domain reads DVKVTQSSRYLVKRTGEKVFLECVQDMDHENMFWYRQDPGLGLRLIYFSYDVKMKEKGDIPEGYSVSREKKERFSLILESASTNQTSMYLCASSFTSGQLNTEAFFGQGTRLTVV.